Listed here are 13 T cell receptor beta chains from one sample, sequenced in a study of blood T cell repertoires in COVID-19. Sequencing used immunoSEQ multiplex PCR; TCRdb keeps in-frame clones, though not all of them. The sample contains about 150,000 clones, 83% of which appear only once. Sequenced: peripheral blood. The receptors were sampled from a woman over 75 with acute or convalescent COVID-19.

This chain joins TRBV7-2 and TRBJ1-3; D gene ambiguous. The CDR3 consists of 15 residues. Germline CDR1 is SGHTA and CDR2 is FQGNSA. V was clipped by 1 base and J by 4 bases, with 11 bases between them. This CDR3 is CASSLDPRTGNTIYF. As DNA, the CDR3 is TGTGCCAGCAGCTTAGACCCAAGAACAGGAAACACCATATATTTT.

The chain joins TRBV14 to TRBJ2-7; D might be TRBD1 (5 bases). The CDR3 sequence is 14 residues long. CDR1 SGHDN and CDR2 FVKESK come from the germline V gene. Trimming left V 3 bases short and J 2 bases short, with 11 bases between. DNA for the CDR3: TGTGCCAGCAGCCAGGGGCGCTTCCCCTACGAGCAGTACTTC. Its protein product is CASSQGRFPYEQYF.

V is TRBV5-6 and J is TRBJ2-7; weak D call: TRBD1 (6 bases). CDR3 size: 15 residues. Germline CDR1 and CDR2: SGHDT and YYEEEE. The V end lost 4 bases, the J end lost 5 bases, and 19 bases lay between the germline ends. Here the CDR3 reads CASSLTGKPTNEQYF. CDR3 sequence (DNA): TGTGCCAGCAGCCTAACAGGGAAGCCCACCAACGAGCAGTACTTC.

The rearrangement uses TRBV27 and TRBJ1-2, with D uncertain. Germline loops: CDR1 MNHEY, CDR2 SMNVEV (reference sequence). The length of the CDR3 is 13 residues. The germline V and J ends were trimmed by 4 bases and 6 bases, with 12 bases remaining between them. Here the CDR3 reads CASSSTESHGYTF. The CDR3 DNA sequence: TGTGCCAGCAGTTCCACGGAGTCTCATGGCTACACCTTC.

This clone was found once. The chain has TRBV4-1 and TRBJ1-1; possible D gene TRBD1, 6 bases. Germline V gene lookup returns CDR1 MGHRA and CDR2 YSYEKL. This CDR3 has 21 residues. The V gene lost 0 bases and the J gene lost 10 bases, with 36 bases spanning the gap. As DNA, the CDR3 is TGCGCCAGCAGCCAAGACTTCGGGTTACACAGGGATGACCAACTCCGTGCGGCAGCTTTCTTT. This sequence encodes CASSQDFGLHRDDQLRAAAFF.

The chain has TRBV4-3 and TRBJ1-1, with D uncertain. This CDR3 spans 15 amino acids. CDR1 is LGHNA and CDR2 is YSLEER in the germline V gene. V lost 5 bases to trimming and J lost 5 bases, with 18 bases between them. CDR3 sequence reads: CASSSTGEGLTEAFF. CDR3 DNA sequence: TGCGCCAGCAGCTCTACCGGGGAAGGGTTGACTGAAGCTTTCTTT.

The rearrangement uses TRBV4-3 and TRBJ2-2; maybe TRBD1 (5 bases). Germline V gene lookup returns CDR1 LGHNA and CDR2 YSLEER. CDR3 length: 13 amino acids. With 1 base removed from V and 6 bases from J, the gap between germline ends came to 6 bases. This chain's CDR3 is CASSQAGSGELFF. In DNA, the CDR3 is TGCGCCAGCAGCCAAGCAGGGTCCGGGGAGCTGTTTTTT.

This chain links TRBV6-6 with TRBJ1-1; D gene ambiguous. V lost 7 bases and J 6 bases, leaving 15 bases between the germline ends. The CDR3 is made up of 13 amino acids. The germline CDR1 and CDR2 sequences are MNHNY and SVGAGI (reference sequence). DNA for the CDR3: TGTGCCAGCAACATAATGATAGAGGCTGAAGCTTTCTTT. Its protein is CASNIMIEAEAFF.

In this sample, this clone turned up once. The genes are TRBV19 and TRBJ1-2; D gene unclear. Trimming removed 1 base at V and 4 bases at J, with 13 bases between. The CDR3 sequence is 15 residues long. Germline loops: CDR1 LNHDA, CDR2 SQIVND (reference sequence). In nucleotides, the CDR3 is TGTGCCAGTAGTATAGGGGAGGGAGGTATCTATGGCTACACCTTC. This gives the protein CASSIGEGGIYGYTF.

This clone has just one count. This chain uses TRBV18 with TRBJ2-3; weak D call: TRBD2 (5 bases). The CDR3 consists of 14 residues. V gave up 0 bases and J gave up 4 bases, with 8 bases separating them. The germline gives CDR1 KGHSH, CDR2 LQKENI. Here the CDR3 DNA reads TGTGCCAGCTCACCACCGATCGGGGCAGATACGCAGTATTTT. This gives the protein CASSPPIGADTQYF.

In this sample, this clone turned up many times. This rearrangement joins TRBV19 to TRBJ1-5; D is undetermined. Germline assignment: CDR1 LNHDA and CDR2 SQIVND (reference sequence). CDR3 length equals 14 residues. Trimming left V 7 bases short and J 0 bases short, with 10 bases between. Here the CDR3 DNA reads TGTGCCAGTACTGAGGGATATAGCAATCAGCCCCAGCATTTT. This gives the protein CASTEGYSNQPQHF.

This clone was counted once. The V gene is TRBV7-9, the J gene TRBJ2-3; 7 bases match TRBD2. The V gene end was trimmed by 5 bases and the J gene end by 5 bases; junction bases not matched to a gene: 16. This CDR3 spans 17 amino acids. Per the germline V gene, CDR1 is SEHNR and CDR2 is FQNEAQ (reference sequence). This chain's CDR3 is CASSITLRAGRGDTQYF. The CDR3 coding sequence is TGTGCCAGCAGCATCACATTACGGGCAGGGAGGGGAGATACGCAGTATTTT.

J is TRBJ1-1 and V is TRBV19, with 8 bases matching TRBD1. The J segment lost 5 bases and the V segment lost 5 bases, leaving 7 bases of the junction unmatched. Germline-derived CDR1 and CDR2 are LNHDA and SQIVND (reference sequence). CDR3 size: 14 residues. CDR3 sequence reads: CASSATGGVTEAFF. Written as DNA, the CDR3 is TGTGCCAGTAGTGCAACAGGGGGAGTTACTGAAGCTTTCTTT.